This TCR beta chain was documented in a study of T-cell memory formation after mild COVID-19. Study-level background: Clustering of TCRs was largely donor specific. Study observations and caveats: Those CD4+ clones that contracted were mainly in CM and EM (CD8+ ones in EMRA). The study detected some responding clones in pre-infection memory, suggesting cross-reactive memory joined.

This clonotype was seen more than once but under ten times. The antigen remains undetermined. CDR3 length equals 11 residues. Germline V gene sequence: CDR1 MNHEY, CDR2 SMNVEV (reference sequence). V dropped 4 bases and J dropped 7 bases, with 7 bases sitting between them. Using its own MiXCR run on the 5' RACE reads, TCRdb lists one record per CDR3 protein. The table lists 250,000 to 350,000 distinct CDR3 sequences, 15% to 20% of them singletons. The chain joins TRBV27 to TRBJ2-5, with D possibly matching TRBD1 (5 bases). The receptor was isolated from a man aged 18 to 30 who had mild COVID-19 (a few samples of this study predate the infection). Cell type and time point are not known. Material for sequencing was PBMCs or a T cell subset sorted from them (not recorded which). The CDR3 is CASSSTGTQYF. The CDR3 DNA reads TGTGCCAGCAGTTCCACAGGGACCCAGTACTTC.